This TCR beta chain was identified during a study of vaccination effects on CD4 cells after COVID-19. Study observations and caveats: Few convalescent patients were studied, and early post-infection samples were lacking.

Turning to this clone: Its specificity is unknown.

Following 10 days of culture, CD4+ T cells were isolated. BNT162b2 vaccine or mRNA-1273 vaccine was given to participants in two doses. Assay used: immunoSEQ multiplex PCR; TCRdb lists only in-frame clones, some missing. This table has about 66,000 clones, roughly 80% appearing once. CDR1 and CDR2 (germline): SGDLS, YYNGEE. With 3 bases removed from V and 0 bases from J, the gap between germline ends came to 7 bases. The CDR3 is 15 amino acids. This clonotype was obtained from a human donor who received a COVID-19 vaccine. Sequenced material: CD4+ T cells from PBMCs cultured without peptide, taken after COVID-19 vaccination. This chain joins TRBV9 and TRBJ2-6, with D uncertain. In DNA form, the CDR3 reads TGTGCCAGCAGCGCCAGAATCTCTGGGGCCAACGTCCTGACTTTC. It specifies CASSARISGANVLTF.